This T cell receptor (beta chain) is from a study of shared clonotypes between healthy human individuals. CDR3 length equals 15 residues. Germline V gene lookup returns CDR1 GTSNPN and CDR2 SVGIG (reference sequence). A deep-level run was used for the assay. TCRdb keeps only in-frame clones here, not all; method: immunoSEQ multiplex PCR. The sample holds around 95,000 clones, roughly 45% seen once. On this clone: An end of the junction does not agree with germline; a read error may underlie this.

The sequenced sample consisted of PBMCs. This TCR derives from a woman aged 40 to 49 in good health. Some clones in this sample may be carry-over from other donors' samples. The chain recombines TRBV30 with TRBJ1-2; D gene uncertain. The CDR3 nucleotides read TGTGCCTGGAGTCCTCGGGTAGAGGTGTTTGGTGGCCACACCTTC. Encoded protein: CAWSPRVEVFGGHTF.